This T cell receptor (beta chain) derives from a study of CD8+ T cells in alopecia areata (dated by TCRdb to 2016 to 2019). Turning to the overall study: The treated patients took part in an open-label pilot trial in which moderate-to-severe alopecia areata was treated with oral tofacitinib at 5 to 10 mg twice daily. Tofacitinib was given for 6 to 18 months, followed by 6 months of follow-up off drug to assess delayed response and recurrence. In both human patients and the C3H/HeJ mouse model, the study applied high-throughput TCRbeta sequencing to look at T cell clonal expansion in alopecia areata. Scalp tissue and sorted CD4+ and CD8+ peripheral blood T cells from patchy and totalis/universalis alopecia areata patients and from healthy controls were covered by human TCRbeta sequencing. Patients on tofacitinib were biopsied at baseline and after 4 and 24 weeks of treatment, and several of the patients also had a later scalp biopsy. Clonality in the scalp was compared among normal scalp (n=4), patchy alopecia areata scalp (n=8), and alopecia totalis/universalis scalp (n=8). The RNA source kit depended on sample type: the PAXgene miRNA kit for fixed scalp, the miRNeasy kit for PBMCs, and the RNeasy kit for mouse skin. TCRbeta CDR3 regions were amplified by immunoSEQ multiplex PCR with 35 Vbeta forward and 13 Jbeta reverse primers. Results and caveats for the whole study, not just this receptor: Higher clonality and more expanded CD8+ clones were observed in lesional scalp than in normal scalp, particularly in alopecia totalis/universalis, a finding suggestive of antigenic drive. Unlike mouse skin, which is dominated by gammadelta T cells, normal human skin has resident alphabeta T cells that are also sequenced, and this complicates analysis of the scalp TCR repertoire. Shared TCR sequences between patients were less evident than in mice, which may be partly attributable to HLA diversity in the patient population.

Including cysteine and phenylalanine, the CDR3 has 14 amino acids. Just the 42-base CDR3 DNA is kept, in frame starting at base 1. For CDR1 and CDR2, the germline V gene (reference sequence) lists GTSNPN and SVGIG. V trim: 0 bases; J trim: 7 bases; unmatched bases: 4. The sample's time point label is to be understood as: baseline before oral tofacitinib. Peripheral blood and lesional scalp punch biopsies were obtained from patients with alopecia areata. PBMCs were isolated by density centrifugation and stained for CD3, CD4 and CD8, after which CD4+ and CD8+ T cells were sorted on a FACSAria. Library creation used the immunoSEQ multiplex PCR assay. RNA was extracted from all samples and reverse transcribed into cDNA as template for TCR sequencing. SuperScript III was used to make first-strand cDNA, primed with a 2:1 mix of oligo-dT and random hexamers. A synthetic immune receptor repertoire was used to gauge amplification bias, and whatever bias remained was removed computationally. The paper's processing steps were these. Raw reads were preprocessed for error removal, and CDR3 was defined according to IMGT conventions as running from the conserved cysteine to phenylalanine. Clonality was calculated as 1 minus Shannon entropy normalized by log2 of the number of productive unique TCRs. Whether each scalp clone was CD4 or CD8 was inferred by checking scalp TCRbeta sequences against the CD4 and CD8 repertoires from sorted blood. TCRdb took over this immuneACCESS table, retaining in-frame rearrangements with V and J assigned. Such tables are incomplete; in checked studies, under half of the missing clones stem from an unresolved V gene, and the remainder is unexplained. V, J and clone size derive from that table, while D and trimming were established from the DNA sequence. The sample includes over 120,000 clones, with roughly 46% observed a single time. The ten largest clones capture 0.95% to 1% of the sample.

This clone was seen once. Which antigen it targets is not known. Nothing much larger sits one base from this clone, and base qualities are not available. This TCR was recovered from a human donor with alopecia areata. The specimen was CD4+ T cells sorted from blood, collected at week 0. The rearranged segments are TRBV30 and TRBJ1-4, with 8 junctional bases fitting TRBD1. The nucleotide sequence reads as follows: TGTGCCTGGAGTGTTCGGACAGGGTCTGAAAAACTGTTTTTT. It specifies CAWSVRTGSEKLFF.